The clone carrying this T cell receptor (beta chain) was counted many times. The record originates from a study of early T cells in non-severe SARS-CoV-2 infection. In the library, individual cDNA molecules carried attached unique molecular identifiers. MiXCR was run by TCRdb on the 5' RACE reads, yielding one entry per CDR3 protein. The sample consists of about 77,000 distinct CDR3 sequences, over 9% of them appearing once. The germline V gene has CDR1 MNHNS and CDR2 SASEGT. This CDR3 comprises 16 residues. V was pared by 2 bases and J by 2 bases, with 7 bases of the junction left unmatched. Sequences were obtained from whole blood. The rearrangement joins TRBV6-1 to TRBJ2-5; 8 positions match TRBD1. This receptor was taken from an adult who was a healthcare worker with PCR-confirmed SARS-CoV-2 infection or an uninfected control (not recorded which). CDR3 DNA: TGTGCCAGCAGTGAAAGACAGGGGCCGCCACAAGAGACCCAGTACTTC. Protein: CASSERQGPPQETQYF.